The 10 T cell receptor beta chains reported below all come from one sample, sequenced in a study of control samples from healthy donors and cancer patients. Repertoires were generated with immunoSEQ multiplex PCR, while TCRdb's copy carries only in-frame clones and drops some. This table has about 220,000 clones, roughly 94% appearing once. Sample: blood. These receptors originate from a man in his fifties in good health.

The chain is built from TRBV18 and TRBJ1-1, with a tentative D call TRBD1 (6 bases). The CDR3 contains 15 residues. V was shortened by 3 bases and J by 3 bases, with 14 bases between the two germline ends. CDR1 and CDR2 from the germline V gene are KGHSH and LQKENI. The chain's CDR3 is CASSPTGSEDTEAFF. CDR3 DNA sequence: TGTGCCAGCTCACCCACAGGGAGTGAGGACACTGAAGCTTTCTTT.

This clone came up once. The chain combines TRBV2 with TRBJ2-7; TRBD1 matches at 7 bases. The CDR3 extends over 13 amino acids. Losses at the gene ends were 6 bases for V and 1 base for J; bases not matched to a gene: 3. CDR1 and CDR2 (germline): SNHLY, FYNNEI. CDR3 DNA sequence: TGTGCCAGCAGCGGGACAGCGTCCTACGAGCAGTACGTC. As protein: CASSGTASYEQYV.

J is TRBJ1-2 and V is TRBV19; possibly TRBD1 for D (5 bases). Germline CDR1 LNHDA, CDR2 SQIVND (reference sequence). The CDR3 consists of 16 residues. V lost 1 base to trimming and J lost 10 bases, with 22 bases between them. The DNA for the CDR3 is TGTGCCAGTAGTATAGGTCTGCTGGACAACGGACGAGACTACACCTTC. This codes for CASSIGLLDNGRDYTF.

This chain connects TRBV27 to TRBJ2-3, with D perhaps being TRBD1 or TRBD2 (5 bases each). The CDR3 spans 18 residues. V shed 11 bases and J shed 2 bases, with 29 bases lying between them. Germline V CDR1 and CDR2: MNHEY, SMNVEV (reference sequence). CDR3 bases: TGTGCCGGACTTTTTTCACGGGCGAGTGGGGCCAACACAGATACGCAGTATTTT. Residues: CAGLFSRASGANTDTQYF.

This sequence joins TRBV15 and TRBJ2-1, with 9 bases that match TRBD1. Germline CDR1 reads LNHNV; CDR2 reads YYDKDF (reference sequence). This CDR3 is built from 16 residues. With V trimmed by 3 bases and J by 5 bases, 8 bases remained unmatched. CDR3 coding DNA: TGTGCCACCAGCAGTCAAAGAGACAGGGGGGACAATGAGCAGTTCTTC. Encoded protein: CATSSQRDRGDNEQFF.

The chain employs TRBV3-1 (or the pseudogene TRBV3-2) and TRBJ2-1; D possibly corresponds to TRBD2 (6 bases). The germline V gene encodes CDR1 LGHDT and CDR2 YNNKEL (reference sequence). The CDR3 covers 14 residues. Trimming removed 8 bases at V and 6 bases at J, with 17 bases between. CDR3 bases: TGTGCCAGCGCCCCCGTGGGAGGCCGCAATGAGCAGTTCTTC. Protein: CASAPVGGRNEQFF.

In its sample, this clone was seen once. This rearrangement joins TRBV5-1 to TRBJ2-3; perhaps D is TRBD1 or TRBD2 (5 bases each). Germline loops: CDR1 SGHRS, CDR2 YFSETQ. The CDR3 is made up of 19 amino acids. Trimming stripped 6 bases from V and 0 bases from J, with 26 bases between. CDR3 sequence reads: CASTLGLATRAGSTDTQYF. The CDR3 coding sequence is TGCGCCAGCACCCTTGGATTAGCGACCAGGGCCGGGAGCACAGATACGCAGTATTTT.

Here the CDR3 reads CASSPVISGANVLTF. For the CDR3, the DNA is TGCGCCAGCAGCCCCGTGATCTCTGGGGCCAACGTCCTGACTTTC. The gene calls are TRBV5-1 and TRBJ2-6; D remains ambiguous. The CDR3 has 15 amino acids. Germline CDR1 is SGHRS and CDR2 is YFSETQ. V was cut by 4 bases and J by 0 bases, with 8 bases left in between.

The chain carries TRBV6-5 and TRBJ2-3, with 8 bases identical to TRBD2. Germline V CDR1 and CDR2: MNHEY, SVGAGI. CDR3 length: 14 amino acids. J was trimmed by 6 bases and V by 6 bases; bases with no gene match: 8. In nucleotides, the CDR3 is TGTGCCAGCAGGAGGACTAGCCATGAGGATACGCAGTATTTT. It translates to CASRRTSHEDTQYF.

This clone was seen once. The chain carries TRBV25-1 and TRBJ1-6, with TRBD1 matching over 9 bases. Germline CDR1 MGHDK, CDR2 SYGVNS. The CDR3 has 15 residues. Trimming removed 6 bases from V and 3 bases from J; junction bases left unmatched: 3. CDR3 nucleotides: TGTGCCAGCAGGGGGACAGGGTTCTATAATTCACCCCTCCACTTT. As protein: CASRGTGFYNSPLHF.